The subject of this entry is one TCR beta chain. This clone was detected once. Its target antigen remains unknown. No much larger clone is present one base from it, and per-base qualities are unavailable. The CDR3 regions of human TCRbeta chains were analyzed by immunosequencing. In the original analysis: Repertoire TCRs were matched against a reference library of SARS-CoV-2-specific TCRs generated with the MIRA antigen-specificity platform. Breadth was defined as the fraction of unique TCRs that were SARS-CoV-2-associated. Depth was defined as the fraction of total T cells that were SARS-CoV-2-associated. Using the MIRA data, every spike-specific TCR was mapped to the spike region that the TCR reacted to and assigned to either a CD4 or a CD8 class. Log10-transformed breadth and depth values were compared by one-way ANOVA with Sidak's multiple comparisons tests. Drawn from immuneACCESS, this table holds only the in-frame rearrangements with V and J called that TCRdb kept. Clones are partly lost; checked studies trace under half to an unresolved V gene and leave the rest unexplained. V and J calls plus clone size are reproduced from that table; the DNA served to infer D and trimming. This sample gives under 95,000 clones in total; around nine tenths of them show up just once. 6.9% of the sample comes from the top ten.

The sample comes from a study of T cell responses to AZD1222 COVID-19 vaccine (dated by TCRdb to about 2021). Some background on the complete study: A total of 233 trial participants underwent TCR sequencing, of whom approximately 210 received two doses of AZD1222 and some 26 received two doses of the MenACWY control vaccine. Enrollment into the trials was organized by age into subgroups of 18-55, 56-69 and 70-plus years, and those subgroups contained roughly 150, 30 and 60 TCR-sequenced participants, respectively. Findings and caveats that apply to the study as a whole: Nearly half of unique spike-specific TCRs reportedly recognized epitopes outside regions mutated in the B.1.351 and B.1.1.7 variants. The 56-69-year group was small, and its depth increase did not reach significance, likely because of low power. Participants were mostly white British and included more females than males, and it was suggested by the authors that clonal diversity may have been underestimated. Conclusions about previously exposed vaccinees were limited because only 5 or 6 AZD1222 recipients were SARS-CoV-2 seropositive at baseline. Because no samples from the day 14 peak response were available, repertoires could be characterized only after the peak T cell response. After two AZD1222 doses, both the breadth and the depth of spike-specific TCRs were significantly higher than at day 0 and than in MenACWY recipients. Vaccine-associated CD4 TCRs spanned the whole spike protein, with dominant responses in regions 160-218 and 743-854.

The time point label for this specimen denotes: about 28 days (+/-7) after the second vaccine dose. AZD1222 recipients given second doses at about 4 weeks or at about 12 weeks were pooled, since spike-specific TCR depth and breadth were not found to differ between the two schedules. Samples from vaccinated people were obtained from the UK trials COV001 and COV002, which included a single-blind randomized controlled phase 2/3 trial of AZD1222 (ChAdOx1 nCoV-19) in healthy adults. For TCRbeta chain sequencing, PBMC samples were collected from trial participants at day 0 and at day 28 after the second dose. The sequence was obtained from an adult who received the AZD1222 COVID-19 vaccine. Specimen: peripheral blood, collected 28 days after the second AZD1222 dose.

The CDR3 protein: CASSYSGQGVNQPQHF. At the DNA level, the sequence is TGTGCCAGTAGTTATAGCGGACAGGGGGTCAATCAGCCCCAGCATTTT. Recombination linked TRBV19 to TRBJ1-5; a stretch of 10 junction bases matches TRBD1. Taken from the germline V gene (reference sequence), the CDR1 and CDR2 loops are LNHDA and SQIVND. At the junction V is shortened by 5 bases and J by 3 bases; bases outside the gene matches: 7. Including cysteine and phenylalanine, the CDR3 has 16 amino acids. Only the CDR3 portion is preserved as DNA: 48 bases, with reading frame beginning at the first base.